This T cell receptor (beta chain) was captured by sequencing in a study of T cells after yellow fever vaccination. This clonotype occurred a few times. Germline lookup yields CDR1 MNHEY and CDR2 SVGEGT. V was pared by 6 bases and J by 5 bases, with 14 bases between. There are 13 residues in the CDR3. The study made its TCR cDNA through 5'RACE template switching. That step introduced a universal primer site along with UMIs. One entry per CDR3 protein results from TCRdb running MiXCR on the 5' RACE reads. The sample consists of around 340,000 distinct CDR3 sequences, roughly 8.7% of them appearing once.

The sequenced sample was PBMCs, obtained on the day of the first yellow fever vaccination. The chain employs TRBV6-2 or TRBV6-3 and TRBJ2-7; D gene uncertain. The origin of this receptor is a man aged 18 to 30 who received the YFV17D yellow fever vaccine. CDR3 in amino acids: CASSNGLENEQYF. The CDR3 nucleotides are TGTGCCAGCAGCAACGGGCTTGAGAACGAGCAGTACTTC.